These 27 T cell receptor beta chains were all obtained from the same sample, sequenced in a study of T cell responses to AZD1222 COVID-19 vaccine. Using immunoSEQ multiplex PCR, the repertoire was profiled, and TCRdb retains in-frame clones only, with some absent. The table records approximately 100,000 clones, over 85% of them present only once. The sample consisted of peripheral blood, taken on day 0 of AZD1222 vaccination. The receptors here all came from an adult in good health.

The genes are TRBV13 and TRBJ1-2, with 10 bases fitting TRBD1. The junction had 3 bases not matched to a gene; V was cut back by 9 bases and J by 2 bases. The CDR3 runs to 13 residues. Germline values: CDR1 PRHDT, CDR2 FYEKMQ (reference sequence). The CDR3 DNA sequence: TGTGCCAGTGGGACAGGGGCGAACTATGGCTACACCTTC. It is translated as CASGTGANYGYTF. The variable domain in full, completed from reference TRBV13 and TRBJ1-2, reads AAGVIQSPRHLIKEKRETATLKCYPIPRHDTVYWYQQGPGQDPQFLISFYEKMQSDKGSIPDRFSAQQFSDYHSELNMSSLELGDSALYFCASGTGANYGYTFGSGTRLTVV.

This chain uses TRBV7-2 with TRBJ1-5; TRBD1 matches 9 bases. Germline CDR1 is SGHTA and CDR2 is FQGNSA. This CDR3 has 13 amino acids. V dropped 5 bases and J dropped 6; count of bases not matched to a gene: 2. CDR3 in amino acids: CASSPGQGQPQHF. CDR3 DNA sequence: TGTGCCAGCAGCCCGGGACAGGGTCAGCCCCAGCATTTT. Complete variable domain (other parts from reference TRBV7-2 and TRBJ1-5): GAGVSQSPSNKVTEKGKDVELRCDPISGHTALYWYRQSLGQGLEFLIYFQGNSAPDKSGLPSDRFSAERTGGSVSTLTIQRTQQEDSAVYLCASSPGQGQPQHFGDGTRLSIL.

The rearrangement links TRBV11-2 to TRBJ2-1, with D perhaps given as TRBD1 or TRBD2 (6 bases each). The CDR3 spans 15 residues. V was clipped by 1 base and J by 7 bases, with 14 bases between them. Germline assignment: CDR1 SGHAT and CDR2 FQNNGV. In DNA, the CDR3 is TGTGCCAGCAGCTTAGCGGGGGCCATAGTAAATGAGCAGTTCTTC. The encoded protein is CASSLAGAIVNEQFF.

The V gene is TRBV5-1, the J gene TRBJ2-1, with D hard to call. This CDR3 spans 11 amino acids. The germline gives CDR1 SGHRS, CDR2 YFSETQ. Trimming left V 0 bases short and J 8 bases short, with 3 bases between. The CDR3 DNA follows: TGCGCCAGCAGCTTGGCCGATGAGCAGTTCTTC. This sequence encodes CASSLADEQFF.

The chain employs TRBV11-3 and TRBJ1-1; D remains unclear. V was cut by 0 bases and J by 4 bases, with 3 bases left in between. Per the germline V gene, CDR1 is SGHNT and CDR2 is YENEEA. The CDR3 has 12 amino acids. DNA for the CDR3: TGTGCCAGCAGCTTAGAGGCCACTGAAGCTTTCTTT. Its translation is CASSLEATEAFF. The full variable domain, its missing parts supplied by reference TRBV11-3 and TRBJ1-1, is EAGVVQSPRYKIIEKKQPVAFWCNPISGHNTLYWYLQNLGQGPELLIRYENEEAVDDSQLPKDRFSAERLKGVDSTLKIQPAELGDSAVYLCASSLEATEAFFGQGTRLTVV.

This rearrangement joins TRBV5-1 to TRBJ1-3; no clear D gene. V lost 1 base and J lost 0, with 5 bases in between. This CDR3 has 14 residues. Germline V gene lookup returns CDR1 SGHRS and CDR2 YFSETQ. CDR3: CASSLQSSGNTIYF. The CDR3, as DNA: TGCGCCAGCAGCTTGCAGAGCTCTGGAAACACCATATATTTT.

This chain connects TRBV28 to TRBJ1-4; TRBD1 matches at 12 bases. Germline values: CDR1 MDHEN, CDR2 SYDVKM. Losses at the gene ends were 6 bases for V and 3 bases for J; bases not matched to a gene: 11. The CDR3 has 18 amino acids. The DNA for the CDR3 is TGTGCCAGCAGCTCCGTGGGGACAGGGGGCCCGGCTAATGAAAAACTGTTTTTT. The encoded protein is CASSSVGTGGPANEKLFF. The variable domain in full, completed from reference TRBV28 and TRBJ1-4, reads DVKVTQSSRYLVKRTGEKVFLECVQDMDHENMFWYRQDPGLGLRLIYFSYDVKMKEKGDIPEGYSVSREKKERFSLILESASTNQTSMYLCASSSVGTGGPANEKLFFGSGTQLSVL.

This rearrangement joins TRBV6-1 to TRBJ2-7; weak D call: TRBD1 (6 bases). The germline CDR1 and CDR2 sequences are MNHNS and SASEGT. The length of the CDR3 is 17 residues. The ends were cut back, 4 bases at V and 2 bases at J, with 21 bases in the middle. The CDR3 DNA is TGTGCCAGCAGTGGCCCTATCACCGGGACACGTACCTACGAGCAGTACTTC. Translation: CASSGPITGTRTYEQYF.

The gene calls are TRBV6-1 and TRBJ1-4; D not resolved. Germline CDR1 and CDR2: MNHNS and SASEGT. The length of the CDR3 is 14 residues. Trimming removed 2 bases from V and 8 bases from J, with 12 bases in between. Here the CDR3 reads CASSEFLQKEKLFF. For the CDR3, the DNA is TGTGCCAGCAGTGAATTCTTGCAGAAGGAAAAACTGTTTTTT.

This clone was detected once. V is TRBV28 and J is TRBJ1-1; 7 nucleotides agree with TRBD1. The V segment lost 4 bases and the J segment 8 bases; nucleotides outside the gene matches: 1. The CDR3 loop spans 11 amino acids. Germline V lookup: CDR1 MDHEN, CDR2 SYDVKM. CDR3 region: CASSSDREAFF. CDR3 DNA: TGTGCCAGCAGTTCGGACAGGGAAGCTTTCTTT.

This clone has just a few counts. The chain couples TRBV11-3 to TRBJ1-2; no definite D call. This CDR3 is built from 13 residues. Per the germline V gene, CDR1 is SGHNT and CDR2 is YENEEA. V shed 2 bases and J shed 2 bases, with 6 bases lying between them. The CDR3 bases are TGTGCCAGCAGCTTACAGCAAAACTATGGCTACACCTTC. Residues: CASSLQQNYGYTF.

The J gene is TRBJ1-5, the V gene TRBV19, with 9 bases that match TRBD1. V shed 6 bases and J 7 bases; nucleotides not matched to a gene: 13. CDR1 is LNHDA, CDR2 SQIVND, per germline (reference sequence). The CDR3 has 16 residues. The CDR3 DNA sequence: TGTGCCAGTAGATCCACAGGGGGCGCGACCCAACAGCCCCAGCATTTT. Translating gives CASRSTGGATQQPQHF.

The chain joins TRBV9 to TRBJ2-2, with D possibly being TRBD1 or TRBD2 (5 bases each). Germline assignment: CDR1 SGDLS and CDR2 YYNGEE. The CDR3 is 13 amino acids. V was trimmed by 2 bases and J by 7 bases, leaving 9 bases between them. Here the CDR3 reads CASSVGDIGELFF. The CDR3 DNA follows: TGTGCCAGCAGCGTGGGGGATATCGGGGAGCTGTTTTTT. Combining the CDR3 with reference TRBV9 and TRBJ2-2 gives the whole variable domain DSGVTQTPKHLITATGQRVTLRCSPRSGDLSVYWYQQSLDQGLQFLIQYYNGEERAKGNILERFSAQQFPDLHSELNLSSLELGDSALYFCASSVGDIGELFFGEGSRLTVL.

The rearrangement links TRBV10-3 to TRBJ1-2; 9 bases match TRBD1. Trimming removed 5 bases from V and 3 bases from J; junction bases left unmatched: 4. CDR3 length: 14 residues. The germline V gene has CDR1 ENHRY and CDR2 SYGVKD. CDR3 sequence: CAISRTGDDYGYTF. DNA of the CDR3: TGTGCCATCAGTCGGACAGGGGACGACTATGGCTACACCTTC.

The V gene is TRBV5-1, the J gene TRBJ1-1; TRBD1 might be the D (5 bases). Germline V lookup: CDR1 SGHRS, CDR2 YFSETQ. The V end lost 5 bases, the J end lost 3 bases, and 14 bases lay between the germline ends. The CDR3 loop spans 14 amino acids. The DNA for the CDR3 is TGCGCCAGCAGTTCGGGAGACAGTTACACTGAAGCTTTCTTT. Protein sequence: CASSSGDSYTEAFF.

This chain links TRBV19 with TRBJ1-2; 7 nucleotides agree with TRBD1. Germline V lookup: CDR1 LNHDA, CDR2 SQIVND (reference sequence). Trimming removed 5 bases from V and 4 bases from J; junction bases left unmatched: 13. This CDR3 spans 16 amino acids. The CDR3 spells CASSRMPGGEFYGYTF. For the CDR3, the DNA is TGTGCCAGTAGTCGTATGCCAGGGGGTGAATTCTATGGCTACACCTTC.

V is TRBV6-5 and J is TRBJ1-4; D is ambiguous. This CDR3 region has 13 residues. From germline, CDR1 is MNHEY and CDR2 SVGAGI. V was clipped by 4 bases and J by 4 bases, with 7 bases between them. The CDR3 spells CASSLTLNEKLFF. The CDR3 DNA follows: TGTGCCAGCAGTTTGACCCTTAATGAAAAACTGTTTTTT.

The chain is built from TRBV7-2 and TRBJ2-1; D remains unclear. The V and J ends lost 4 bases and 11 bases respectively, with 12 bases between them. In germline, CDR1 is SGHTA, CDR2 FQGNSA. CDR3 size: 12 residues. The CDR3 loop is CASSSPPQKQFF. Written as DNA, the CDR3 is TGTGCCAGCAGCTCCCCCCCGCAGAAGCAGTTCTTC. Based on the CDR3 plus reference TRBV7-2 and TRBJ2-1, the full variable domain is GAGVSQSPSNKVTEKGKDVELRCDPISGHTALYWYRQSLGQGLEFLIYFQGNSAPDKSGLPSDRFSAERTGGSVSTLTIQRTQQEDSAVYLCASSSPPQKQFFGPGTRLTVL.

The chain employs TRBV19 and TRBJ2-2; 9 nucleotides align to TRBD2. V shed 5 bases, J shed 3 bases, and the junction held 10 bases outside the gene matches. From germline, CDR1 is LNHDA and CDR2 SQIVND (reference sequence). This CDR3 is 17 amino acids long. CDR3 DNA: TGTGCCAGTAGTTCGGGCGGGAGGGCCCCGGACACCGGGGAGCTGTTTTTT. The encoded protein is CASSSGGRAPDTGELFF.

This clone has just one count. J is TRBJ1-5 and V is TRBV10-3; D uncertain. CDR3 length: 13 amino acids. Trimming shortened V by 4 bases and J by 2 bases, and 6 bases separated the two germline ends. Per the germline V gene, CDR1 is ENHRY and CDR2 is SYGVKD. The DNA of the CDR3 is TGTGCCATCAGTGGGCGCGGCAATCAGCCCCAGCATTTT. Its protein product is CAISGRGNQPQHF.

The rearrangement uses TRBV28 and TRBJ2-7; the match to TRBD2 covers 11 bases. V was pared by 6 bases and J by 2 bases, with 9 bases of the junction left unmatched. Germline V gene data show CDR1 as MDHEN and CDR2 as SYDVKM. This CDR3 spans 16 amino acids. The CDR3 DNA sequence: TGTGCCAGCAGCCCCGGGACTAGCGGCCTAACCTACGAGCAGTACTTC. This translates into CASSPGTSGLTYEQYF.

The chain carries TRBV7-3 and TRBJ2-3; no definite D call. V was pared by 1 base and J by 2 bases, with 10 bases between. Germline CDR1 reads SGHTA; CDR2 reads FQGTGA. The CDR3 runs 15 residues. CDR3 DNA sequence: TGTGCCAGCAGCTTAAGTGGCCTCTTCACAGATACGCAGTATTTT. It is translated as CASSLSGLFTDTQYF.

This rearrangement joins TRBV5-4 to TRBJ2-1; D perhaps matches TRBD2 (5 bases). Per germline, CDR1 SGHNT and CDR2 YYREEE (reference sequence). CDR3 length: 13 residues. V dropped 2 bases and J dropped 5 bases, with 8 bases sitting between them. CDR3 bases: TGTGCCAGCAGCTTATGGGAGAACAATGAGCAGTTCTTC. This sequence encodes CASSLWENNEQFF.

CDR3: CASRKHLLYNSPLHF. CDR3 DNA: TGTGCCAGCAGAAAGCATTTATTGTATAATTCACCCCTCCACTTT. The gene calls are TRBV28 and TRBJ1-6; no firm D call. V was shortened by 6 bases and J by 4 bases, with 13 bases between the two germline ends. The germline CDR1 and CDR2 sequences are MDHEN and SYDVKM. This CDR3 is built from 15 residues.

J is TRBJ2-7 and V is TRBV10-3, with a tentative D call TRBD2 (6 bases). The CDR3 is 15 residues long. Germline V lookup: CDR1 ENHRY, CDR2 SYGVKD. V lost 4 bases to trimming and J lost 1 base, with 14 bases between them. CDR3 nucleotides: TGTGCCATCAGTGCCGGGAGTACGGGATCCTACGAGCAGTACTTC. This gives the protein CAISAGSTGSYEQYF.

The chain links TRBV4-2 to TRBJ2-2, with D possibly TRBD1 on 5 matching bases. Germline CDR1 LGHNA, CDR2 YNFKEQ. The CDR3 runs 14 residues. Trimming removed 2 bases at V and 7 bases at J, with 11 bases between. The CDR3 bases are TGTGCCAGCAGCCAACAGGGCCCAAACGGGGAGCTGTTTTTT. Translating gives CASSQQGPNGELFF.

V is TRBV7-9 and J is TRBJ1-1; TRBD1 matches 8 bases. The CDR3 totals 14 residues. V shed 5 bases and J 4 bases; nucleotides not matched to a gene: 6. Germline lookup yields CDR1 SEHNR and CDR2 FQNEAQ (reference sequence). Here the CDR3 DNA reads TGTGCCAGCAGCGCCCAGACAGGGGCCACTGAAGCTTTCTTT. Protein: CASSAQTGATEAFF.